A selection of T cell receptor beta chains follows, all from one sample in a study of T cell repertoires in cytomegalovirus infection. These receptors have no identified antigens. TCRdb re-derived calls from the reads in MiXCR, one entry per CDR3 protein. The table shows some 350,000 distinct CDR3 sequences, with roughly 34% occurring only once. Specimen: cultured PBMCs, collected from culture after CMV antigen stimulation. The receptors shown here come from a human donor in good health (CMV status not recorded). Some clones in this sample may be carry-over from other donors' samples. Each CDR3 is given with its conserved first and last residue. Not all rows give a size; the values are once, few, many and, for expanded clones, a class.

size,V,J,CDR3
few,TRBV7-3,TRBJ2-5,CASSLDGRPQETQYF
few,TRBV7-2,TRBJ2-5,CASSLAWGGQQETQYF
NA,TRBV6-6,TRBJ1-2,CASIPGGAGYGYTF
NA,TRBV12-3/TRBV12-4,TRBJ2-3,CASSLAGTSGSTDTQYF
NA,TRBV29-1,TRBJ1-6,CSVVTGTNSPLHF
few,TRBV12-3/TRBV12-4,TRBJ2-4,CASSLHTGTTLAKNIQYF
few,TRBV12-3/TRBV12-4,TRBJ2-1,CASSLLAGANEQFF
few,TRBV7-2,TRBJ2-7,CASSSGTSTWEQYF
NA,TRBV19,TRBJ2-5,CASSPTRGRSETQYF
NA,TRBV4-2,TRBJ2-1,CASSQEQLAGTYNEQFF
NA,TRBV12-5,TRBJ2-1,CASGSSRRYNEQFF
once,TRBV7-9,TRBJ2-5,CASSRGERDGETQYF
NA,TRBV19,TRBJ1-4,CASSTPRTGSGEKLFF
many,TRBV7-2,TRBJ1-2,CASSNTRYGYTF
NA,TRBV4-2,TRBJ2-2,CASSHSGLTNTGELFF
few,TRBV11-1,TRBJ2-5,CASSLATYQETQYF
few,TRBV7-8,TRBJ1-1,CASSQQGIAEAFF
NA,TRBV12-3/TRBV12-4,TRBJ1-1,CASSLVLGVAEAFF
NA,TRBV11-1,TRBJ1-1,CASSLMGSYEAFF
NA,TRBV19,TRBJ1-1,CASSSSPGQGETEAFF
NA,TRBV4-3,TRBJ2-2,CASSQFLQGQNTGELFF
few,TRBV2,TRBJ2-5,CASSELGTQYF
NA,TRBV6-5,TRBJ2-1,CASSPVFGGSSYNEQFF
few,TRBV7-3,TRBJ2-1,CASSQTSLSSYNEQFF
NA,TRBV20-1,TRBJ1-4,CSALRWTGTNEKLFF
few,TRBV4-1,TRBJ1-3,CASSQDPQGGNTIYF
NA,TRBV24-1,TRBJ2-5,CATSDPPRGETQYF
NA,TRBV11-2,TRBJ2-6,CASSLRAGGAGDSGANVLTF
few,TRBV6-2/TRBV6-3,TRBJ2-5,CASRLTGGVKTQYF
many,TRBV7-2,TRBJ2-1,CASRKMGRTSGNEQFF
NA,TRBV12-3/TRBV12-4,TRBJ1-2,CASSTGTYYGYTF
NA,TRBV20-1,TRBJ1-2,CSATTPGTGLSGYTF
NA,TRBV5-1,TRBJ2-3,CASSDGTASTDTQYF
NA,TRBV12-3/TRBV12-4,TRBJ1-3,CASTRQGAVGNTIYF
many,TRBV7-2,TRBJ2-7,CASSSRDRKFEQYF
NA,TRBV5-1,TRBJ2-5,CASTGDSAAETQYF
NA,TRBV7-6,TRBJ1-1,CASSPSGRFMNTEAFF
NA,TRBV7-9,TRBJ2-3,CASSLLIPAQQYF
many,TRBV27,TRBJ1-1,CASSLSQAAEAFF
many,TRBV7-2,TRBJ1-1,CASIRTGGAQTRAFF
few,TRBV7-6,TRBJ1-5,CASSLDTGNQPQHF
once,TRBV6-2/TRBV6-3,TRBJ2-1,CASIGLAGLYNEQFF
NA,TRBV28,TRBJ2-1,CASSLYKLGHEQFF
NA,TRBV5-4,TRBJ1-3,CASSTPGGHTIYF
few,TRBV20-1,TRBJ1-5,CSAYVDGRKHF
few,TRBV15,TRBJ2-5,CATSRDALAISETQYF
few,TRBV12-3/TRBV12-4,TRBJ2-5,CASSLSRVRETQYF
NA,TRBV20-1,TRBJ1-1,CSARDEKTGWNTEAFF
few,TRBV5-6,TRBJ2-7,CASSPIPVTGLSYEQYF
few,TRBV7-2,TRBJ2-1,CASSPLGGSYNEQFF
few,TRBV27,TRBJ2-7,CASSPHTSGRSYEQYF
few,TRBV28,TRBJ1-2,CASSLSIVGLNYGYTF
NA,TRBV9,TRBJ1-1,CASSGENTEAFF
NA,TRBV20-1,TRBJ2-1,CSARGTRERGHNEQFF
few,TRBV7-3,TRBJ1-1,CASSSDRNLEAFF